Presented here are 6 T cell receptor beta chains from one specimen sequenced in a study of T-cell reconstitution after alpha-beta-depleted transplantation in children. A TCRbeta library incorporating unique molecular identifiers was prepared. Via MiXCR, TCRdb re-called the PCR reads, giving one row per CDR3 protein. The table has around 450,000 distinct CDR3 sequences, around two fifths seen once. This material consisted of PBMCs, taken before TCRalphabeta/CD19-depleted stem cell transplant. The receptors here all came from a girl aged 2-10 years with aplastic anemia, due to receive a stem cell transplant.

The chain links TRBV5-1 to TRBJ1-4; 7 bases line up with TRBD1. CDR1 and CDR2 (germline): SGHRS, YFSETQ. The CDR3 length is 15 residues. V was pared by 3 bases and J by 4 bases, with 6 bases of the junction left unmatched. The CDR3, as DNA: TGCGCCAGCAGCTCAGGGACAGCGGATAATGAAAAACTGTTTTTT. Protein product: CASSSGTADNEKLFF.

The V call is TRBV20-1, the J call TRBJ2-2, with TRBD2 matching 8 bases. The CDR3 covers 14 residues. Germline assignment: CDR1 DFQATT and CDR2 SNEGSKA (reference sequence). V gave up 5 bases and J gave up 5 bases; unmatched junction bases: 7. This CDR3 reads CSAQSGSGTGELFF. In DNA form, the CDR3 reads TGCAGTGCTCAGAGCGGGAGTGGGACCGGGGAGCTGTTTTTT.

The chain employs TRBV9 and TRBJ2-3; 9 bases agree with TRBD2. CDR3 length: 15 amino acids. CDR1 and CDR2 from the germline V gene are SGDLS and YYNGEE. Germline trimming cut 4 bases from V and 10 bases from J; bases unmatched to any gene: 13. The chain's CDR3 is CASSPRGASGTAQYF. As DNA, the CDR3 is TGTGCCAGCAGCCCGAGAGGGGCTAGCGGGACGGCGCAGTATTTT.

The V and J genes are TRBV20-1 and TRBJ2-5; a possible D gene is TRBD2 (5 bases). Germline V CDR1 and CDR2: DFQATT, SNEGSKA (reference sequence). The CDR3 runs to 16 residues. Trimming cost V 0 bases and J 5 bases, with 19 bases left between them. In nucleotides, the CDR3 is TGCAGTGCTAGAGATAAGTTGCGGGCTCCACGGGAGACCCAGTACTTC. Protein product: CSARDKLRAPRETQYF.

This clonotype was found many times. The chain has TRBV12-3 or TRBV12-4 and TRBJ2-2; no clear D gene. Trimming took 1 base from V and 6 from J, leaving 12 bases between them. The CDR3 is made up of 15 amino acids. CDR3 sequence reads: CASSLEVVMSGELFF. The CDR3 DNA follows: TGTGCCAGCAGTTTAGAAGTAGTTATGTCCGGGGAGCTGTTTTTT.

The chain couples TRBV12-3 or TRBV12-4 to TRBJ2-2, with a tentative D call TRBD1 (6 bases). There are 16 residues in the CDR3. The V and J ends lost 9 bases and 3 bases respectively, with 20 bases between them. The CDR3 DNA is TGTGCCAGTCGACCTGGTACAGGGCTCTACACCGGGGAGCTGTTTTTT. Its protein product is CASRPGTGLYTGELFF.